This passage covers 26 T cell receptor beta chains from one sample sequenced in a study of identical twins. In TCRdb, the 5' RACE reads were re-called with MiXCR into one record per CDR3 protein. Of under 300,000 distinct CDR3 sequences listed, around 8% are singletons. The same data also contributed to another study, on yellow fever vaccine responses in identical twins.

Sequences were obtained from CD8+ T cells sorted from blood. These receptors came from a woman younger than 35 in good health.

The table lists this clonotype with a few counts. The chain joins TRBV11-2 to TRBJ2-1; unclear D gene. CDR1 is SGHAT and CDR2 is FQNNGV in the germline V gene. The CDR3 spans 13 residues. The V gene lost 2 bases and the J gene lost 8 bases, with 10 bases spanning the gap. The CDR3, as DNA: TGTGCCAGCAGCTTATTCTCGGTAGATGAGCAGTTCTTC. This codes for CASSLFSVDEQFF.

V and J are TRBV2 and TRBJ2-2, with D hard to call. Trimming pared 4 bases from V and 0 bases from J, leaving 12 bases between. From germline, CDR1 is SNHLY and CDR2 FYNNEI. This CDR3 is built from 16 residues. The CDR3 DNA reads as TGTGCCAGCAGTGGCGGTCAGACCTCGAACACCGGGGAGCTGTTTTTT. It is translated as CASSGGQTSNTGELFF.

The V and J genes are TRBV5-1 and TRBJ2-3, with D tentatively TRBD2 (5 bases). The CDR3 sequence is 15 residues long. Germline V lookup: CDR1 SGHRS, CDR2 YFSETQ. The V end lost 4 bases, the J end lost 6 bases, and 18 bases lay between the germline ends. This CDR3 is CASSVRRVESDTQYF. CDR3 nucleotide sequence: TGCGCCAGCAGCGTCCGGCGGGTAGAATCGGATACGCAGTATTTT. The full variable domain, its missing parts supplied by reference TRBV5-1 and TRBJ2-3, is KAGVTQTPRYLIKTRGQQVTLSCSPISGHRSVSWYQQTPGQGLQFLFEYFSETQRNKGNFPGRFSGRQFSNSRSEMNVSTLELGDSALYLCASSVRRVESDTQYFGPGTRLTVL.

The chain has TRBV10-3 and TRBJ2-1, with 11 bases aligning to TRBD1. V lost 3 bases, J lost 7 bases, and 5 bases stayed unmatched. This CDR3 is 15 amino acids long. CDR1 is ENHRY and CDR2 is SYGVKD in the germline V gene. CDR3 nucleotide sequence: TGTGCCATCAGTGACCCGGGACAGGGGGAGAATGAGCAGTTCTTC. This codes for CAISDPGQGENEQFF.

In its sample, this clonotype was seen many times. This sequence joins TRBV7-9 and TRBJ2-1; 9 positions agree with TRBD2. There are 16 residues in the CDR3. Germline values: CDR1 SEHNR, CDR2 FQNEAQ (reference sequence). V was pared by 11 bases and J by 4 bases, with 15 bases of the junction left unmatched. The CDR3: CALSTVAGGLYNEQFF. For the CDR3, the DNA is TGTGCCTTATCAACTGTGGCGGGAGGGCTTTACAATGAGCAGTTCTTC. The full variable domain, its missing parts supplied by reference TRBV7-9 and TRBJ2-1, is DTGVSQNPRHKITKRGQNVTFRCDPISEHNRLYWYRQTLGQGPEFLTYFQNEAQLEKSRLLSDRFSAERPKGSFSTLEIQRTEQGDSAMYLCALSTVAGGLYNEQFFGPGTRLTVL.

This clonotype was counted many times. The J gene is TRBJ2-7, the V gene TRBV6-5; TRBD1 might be the D (6 bases). In germline, CDR1 is MNHEY, CDR2 SVGAGI. The CDR3 consists of 16 residues. V shed 2 bases and J shed 0 bases, with 14 bases lying between them. CDR3: CASSYEGQPSSYEQYF. The CDR3 DNA follows: TGTGCCAGCAGTTACGAAGGACAGCCCAGCTCCTACGAGCAGTACTTC.

The chain employs TRBV7-2 and TRBJ2-7, with 8 bases fitting TRBD2. Germline CDR1 and CDR2: SGHTA and FQGNSA. This CDR3 has 15 amino acids. J gave up 5 bases and V 2 bases, and 8 bases lay outside the gene matches. The CDR3 sequence is CASSLTSGSRDEQYF. The CDR3, as DNA: TGTGCCAGCAGCTTAACTAGCGGCTCACGGGACGAGCAGTACTTC.

Only a few counts were recorded for this clonotype. This sequence joins TRBV20-1 and TRBJ2-7; D might be TRBD2 (5 bases). The CDR3 totals 15 residues. V was trimmed by 1 base and J by 3 bases, leaving 16 bases between them. Germline lookup yields CDR1 DFQATT and CDR2 SNEGSKA (reference sequence). The CDR3 region is CSARAILVLNYEQYF. CDR3 nucleotide sequence: TGCAGTGCTAGAGCAATACTAGTTCTTAACTACGAGCAGTACTTC.

Only a few counts were recorded for this clonotype. The chain employs TRBV4-3 and TRBJ2-1; 7 nucleotides agree with TRBD2. The germline CDR1 and CDR2 sequences are LGHNA and YSLEER. The CDR3 runs 16 residues. V shed 3 bases, J shed 3 bases, and the junction held 8 bases outside the gene matches. The CDR3 coding sequence is TGCGCCAGCAGCCAGACACGAGCGGGAATCTACAATGAGCAGTTCTTC. Translated, it gives CASSQTRAGIYNEQFF.

This clonotype turned up a few times. The chain recombines TRBV7-3 with TRBJ2-1; 10 bases line up with TRBD1. The junction had 4 bases not matched to a gene; V was cut back by 1 base and J by 7 bases. Germline CDR1 and CDR2: SGHTA and FQGTGA. The CDR3 is 15 residues long. In nucleotides, the CDR3 is TGTGCCAGCAGCTTAATTGGGACAGGGGTGAATGAGCAGTTCTTC. It is translated as CASSLIGTGVNEQFF.

The J gene is TRBJ2-2, the V gene TRBV20-1; weak D call: TRBD2 (6 bases). The V and J ends lost 7 bases and 3 bases respectively, with 18 bases between them. Germline CDR1 and CDR2: DFQATT and SNEGSKA (reference sequence). The CDR3 runs 15 residues. The CDR3 loop reads CSGRAPGLHTGELFF. The DNA of the CDR3 is TGCAGTGGCAGGGCTCCGGGACTCCACACCGGGGAGCTGTTTTTT.

V is TRBV5-6 and J is TRBJ2-7, with 8 bases matching TRBD2. CDR1 and CDR2 (germline): SGHDT, YYEEEE. The CDR3 has 17 residues. V was clipped by 0 bases and J by 2 bases; unmatched bases: 10. The CDR3 sequence: CASSLALIREGPYEQYF. Here the CDR3 DNA reads TGTGCCAGCAGCTTGGCCCTCATACGGGAGGGCCCCTACGAGCAGTACTTC.

This clonotype was detected many times. V gene TRBV5-1 combines with J gene TRBJ2-6; the D gene is possibly TRBD1 (5 bases). The CDR3 runs 15 residues. CDR1 is SGHRS, CDR2 YFSETQ, per germline. V was trimmed by 1 base and J by 1 base, leaving 6 bases between them. The CDR3 DNA follows: TGCGCCAGCAGCTTGACAGGATCTGGGGCCAACGTCCTGACTTTC. Its translation: CASSLTGSGANVLTF.

This clonotype came up many times. V and J are TRBV3-1 and TRBJ2-5; D is unclear. Between the trimmed V and J ends, which lost 1 base and 0 bases, there was a span of 6 bases. Germline assignment: CDR1 LGHDT and CDR2 YNNKEL (reference sequence). CDR3 size: 14 residues. CDR3 residues: CASSQAQYQETQYF. The CDR3 nucleotides are TGTGCCAGCAGCCAAGCGCAGTACCAAGAGACCCAGTACTTC.

At least ten counts were recorded for this clonotype. The V call is TRBV7-9, the J call TRBJ2-1; tentatively, D is TRBD1 (6 bases). CDR1 and CDR2 from the germline V gene are SEHNR and FQNEAQ (reference sequence). The germline V and J ends were trimmed by 5 bases and 2 bases, with 13 bases remaining between them. The CDR3 is made up of 15 amino acids. CDR3 bases: TGTGCCAGCAGCCCCCTCAGGGGCCCCTACAATGAGCAGTTCTTC. Its protein is CASSPLRGPYNEQFF.

Only a few counts were recorded for this clonotype. CDR3 nucleotide sequence: TGTGCCAGCAGCTTAGCCGGGACAGATTACGAGCAGTACTTC. Translation gives CASSLAGTDYEQYF. The chain combines TRBV7-9 with TRBJ2-7; 7 bases align to TRBD1. V gave up 0 bases and J gave up 4 bases; unmatched junction bases: 3. The CDR3 runs to 14 residues. CDR1 SEHNR and CDR2 FQNEAQ come from the germline V gene (reference sequence).

This clonotype came up a few times. The genes are TRBV11-1 and TRBJ2-5; 7 bases map to TRBD1. The CDR3 contains 18 residues. After removal of 4 bases from V and 2 bases from J, the junction contained 16 bases not matched to a gene. The V gene's germline CDR1 is SGHAT and CDR2 FQDESV (reference sequence). Here the CDR3 DNA reads TGTGCCAGCAGCTCCCCCTATTCTGGGGACAGACCGCAAGAGACCCAGTACTTC. Translated, it gives CASSSPYSGDRPQETQYF.

This clonotype was seen at least ten times. The chain uses TRBV29-1 and TRBJ2-3; D not resolved. V was trimmed by 5 bases and J by 0 bases, leaving 3 bases between them. CDR3 size: 11 residues. In germline, CDR1 is SQVTM, CDR2 ANQGSEA. The CDR3 bases are TGCAGCGTTTACAGCACAGATACGCAGTATTTT. Encoded protein: CSVYSTDTQYF.

The chain joins TRBV12-3 or TRBV12-4 to TRBJ2-3; 8 nucleotides agree with TRBD1. This CDR3 has 14 residues. V lost 4 bases to trimming and J lost 6 bases; unmatched junction nucleotides: 6. DNA of the CDR3: TGTGCCAGCAGTTGGCGGCAGGGGGCTGATACGCAGTATTTT. Translated: CASSWRQGADTQYF.

The CDR3 DNA is TGTGCCAGCAGCTTTCAGGGGTATGGCAATCAGCCCCAGCATTTT. Residues: CASSFQGYGNQPQHF. The chain employs TRBV5-6 and TRBJ1-5, with a weak D call TRBD1 (6 bases). This CDR3 has 15 amino acids. Germline CDR1 reads SGHDT; CDR2 reads YYEEEE. V was shortened by 2 bases and J by 2 bases, with 11 bases between the two germline ends.

This clonotype was observed many times. The chain couples TRBV5-1 to TRBJ2-5; D ambiguous. Deletions cut 3 bases from V and 1 base from J, with 7 bases between. The CDR3 covers 13 residues. CDR1 is SGHRS, CDR2 YFSETQ, per germline. CDR3 sequence (DNA): TGCGCCAGCAGCTCGACACCCCAAGAGACCCAGTACTTC. Encoded protein: CASSSTPQETQYF.

The chain is built from TRBV27 and TRBJ2-3; no clear D gene. Germline CDR1 reads MNHEY; CDR2 reads SMNVEV (reference sequence). V was shortened by 1 base and J by 4 bases, with 3 bases between the two germline ends. The CDR3 sequence is 12 residues long. The CDR3 DNA reads as TGTGCCAGCAGTTTATACCCAGATACGCAGTATTTT. Translation gives CASSLYPDTQYF.

The chain employs TRBV24-1 and TRBJ2-1; 12 nucleotides match TRBD2. Germline V gene lookup returns CDR1 KGHDR and CDR2 SFDVKD. V was clipped by 3 bases and J by 8 bases; unmatched bases: 7. This CDR3 is 16 amino acids long. The CDR3 spells CATSDRRTSGNHEQFF. DNA for the CDR3: TGTGCCACCAGTGATCGAAGGACTAGCGGGAACCATGAGCAGTTCTTC.

The chain joins TRBV7-9 to TRBJ2-1, with D perhaps being TRBD1 or TRBD2 (6 bases each). The CDR3 totals 13 residues. Germline lookup yields CDR1 SEHNR and CDR2 FQNEAQ (reference sequence). V dropped 5 bases and J dropped 9 bases, with 14 bases sitting between them. Here the CDR3 reads CASSGDSRGEQFF. As DNA, the CDR3 is TGTGCCAGCAGCGGGGACTCCAGGGGTGAGCAGTTCTTC.

In this sample, this clonotype turned up a few times. The V gene is TRBV4-3, the J gene TRBJ1-5; D gene ambiguous. The CDR3 length is 14 residues. Germline V gives CDR1 LGHNA, CDR2 YSLEER. Trimming took off 4 bases at V and 6 bases at J, with 13 bases between the two ends. Here the CDR3 DNA reads TGCGCCAGCAGCCCGACCCGGGGATTTCAGCCCCAGCATTTT. Protein: CASSPTRGFQPQHF.

V and J are TRBV7-2 and TRBJ2-3; 8 positions match TRBD2. V was pared by 5 bases and J by 2 bases, with 12 bases of the junction left unmatched. The CDR3 spans 17 residues. CDR1 and CDR2 from the germline V gene are SGHTA and FQGNSA. The CDR3 DNA is TGTGCCAGCAGCGTGCCGCAGCGGGGGACCTCCACAGATACGCAGTATTTT. Protein: CASSVPQRGTSTDTQYF.